This entry features one TCR beta chain sequence. The record originates from a study of beta chain features in type 1 diabetes. The germline gives CDR1 SGHTA, CDR2 FQGNSA. V lost 4 bases and J lost 7, with 10 bases in between. The CDR3 is 13 residues long. The authors reverse transcribed all of the isolated RNA, so sequencing captured expressed TCRB transcripts. The method was immunoSEQ multiplex PCR; TCRdb's version includes in-frame clones alone and lacks a portion of them. This repertoire shows some 500,000 clones, about 10% found once; its top ten account for 0.045% to 0.05%. The sequencing sample was made of naive CD4+ T cells from blood. The chain combines TRBV7-2 with TRBJ2-2; D possibly corresponds to TRBD1 (6 bases). The receptor's source is a woman under 30 in good health. The CDR3 reads CASSSQGIGELFF. The CDR3 DNA follows: TGTGCCAGCAGCTCCCAGGGGATCGGGGAGCTGTTTTTT. The full variable domain, its missing parts supplied by reference TRBV7-2 and TRBJ2-2, is GAGVSQSPSNKVTEKGKDVELRCDPISGHTALYWYRQSLGQGLEFLIYFQGNSAPDKSGLPSDRFSAERTGGSVSTLTIQRTQQEDSAVYLCASSSQGIGELFFGEGSRLTVL.